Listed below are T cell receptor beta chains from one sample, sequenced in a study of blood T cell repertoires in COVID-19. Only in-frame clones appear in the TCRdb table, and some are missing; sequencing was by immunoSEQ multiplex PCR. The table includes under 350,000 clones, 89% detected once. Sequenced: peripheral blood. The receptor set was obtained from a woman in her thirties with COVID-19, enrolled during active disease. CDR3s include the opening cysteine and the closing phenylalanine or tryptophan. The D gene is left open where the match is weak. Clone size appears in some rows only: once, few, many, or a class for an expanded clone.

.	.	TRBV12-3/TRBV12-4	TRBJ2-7	TGTGCCAGCAGTTTAGGCCCAGCAGGTGAGCAGTACTTC	CASSLGPAGEQYF
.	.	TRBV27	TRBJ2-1	TGTGCCAGCAGCACCGGGTCGAACAATGAGCAGTTCTTC	CASSTGSNNEQFF
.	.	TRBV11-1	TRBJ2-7	TGTGCCAGCAGCCAAGGACGGAGGGGCAACGAGCAGTACTTC	CASSQGRRGNEQYF
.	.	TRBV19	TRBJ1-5	TGTGCCACCCGCCTCGACGGCCAGGGCAGCAGCAATCAGCCCCAGCATTTT	CATRLDGQGSSNQPQHF
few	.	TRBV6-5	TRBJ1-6	TGTGCCAGCCATGAGTTACCTAATTCACCCCTCCACTTT	CASHELPNSPLHF
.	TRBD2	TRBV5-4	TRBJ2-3	TGTGCCAGCAGCTTGGGTCTAGCGGGGGCGAACACAGATACGCAGTATTTT	CASSLGLAGANTDTQYF
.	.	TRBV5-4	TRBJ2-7	TGTGCCAGCAGCCTCGATCTCCGGAGAGGGACCTACGAGCAGTACTTC	CASSLDLRRGTYEQYF
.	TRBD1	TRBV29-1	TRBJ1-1	TGCAGCGTTGTCGGTCCAGGGGGCACGGCGAACACTGAAGCTTTCTTT	CSVVGPGGTANTEAFF
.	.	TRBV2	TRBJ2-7	TGTGCCAGCAGTGCTCAGGGAACACCCTACGAGCAGTACTTC	CASSAQGTPYEQYF
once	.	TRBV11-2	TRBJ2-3	TGTGCCAGCAGCTTAGATGCTATCACCCCCACGCAGTATTTT	CASSLDAITPTQYF
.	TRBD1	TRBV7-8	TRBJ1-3	TGTGCCAGCAGCAGAGTCGGGACAGTTTCTGGAAACACCATATATTTT	CASSRVGTVSGNTIYF
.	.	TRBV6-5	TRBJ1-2	TGTGCCAGCACCCGAACAGGGTATCAACATGGCTACACCTTC	CASTRTGYQHGYTF
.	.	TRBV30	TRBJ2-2	TGTGGGTTAAATACAATGAACACCGGGGAGCTGTTTTTT	CGLNTMNTGELFF
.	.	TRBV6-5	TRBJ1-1	TGTGCCAGCGCCACAGGGAACACTGAAGCTTTCTTT	CASATGNTEAFF
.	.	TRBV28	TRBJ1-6	TGTGCCGGCAGGAGTTCCCCCTATAATTCACCCCTCCACTTT	CAGRSSPYNSPLHF
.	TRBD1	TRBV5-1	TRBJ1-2	TGCGCCAGCAGCTTAGGGACAGGGGCCTTCACCTTC	CASSLGTGAFTF
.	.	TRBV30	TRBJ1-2	TGTGCCTGTAAAGACAAATCAACAGGAGGCTACACCTTC	CACKDKSTGGYTF
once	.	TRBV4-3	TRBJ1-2	TGCGCCAGCAGCCAAGCCCGCTTCCCCAGGTCCGGCGGCTACACCTTC	CASSQARFPRSGGYTF
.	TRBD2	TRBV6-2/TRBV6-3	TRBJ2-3	TGTGCCAGCAGTTACTATGGCGGGGGAAGCACAGATACGCAGTATTTT	CASSYYGGGSTDTQYF
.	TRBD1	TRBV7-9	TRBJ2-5	TGTGCCAGCAGCCAGGACAGGGTACAAGAGACCCAGTACTTC	CASSQDRVQETQYF
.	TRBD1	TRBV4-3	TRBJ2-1	TGCGCCAGCAGCCATCCGACAGGGGGTATAATGGAGCAGTTCTTC	CASSHPTGGIMEQFF
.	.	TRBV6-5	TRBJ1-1	TGTGCCAGCAGTTACTCGAATAGTATGGAAGCGGCTTTCTTT	CASSYSNSMEAAFF
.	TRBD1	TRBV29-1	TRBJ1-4	TGCAGCGTTGCCGGACAGGGGGATGGCGAAAAACTGTTTTTT	CSVAGQGDGEKLFF
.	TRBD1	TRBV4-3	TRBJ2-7	TGCGCCAGCAGCCAAGATTTTAGGGCAGGGGGAAGCTACGAGCAGTACTTC	CASSQDFRAGGSYEQYF
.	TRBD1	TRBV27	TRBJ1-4	TGTGCCAGCAGGCCTGCATCCGGGACAGGGAAGGCTAATGAAAAACTGTTTTTT	CASRPASGTGKANEKLFF
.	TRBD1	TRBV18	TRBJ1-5	TGTGCCAGCTCGGGACAGAATAGCAATCAGCCCCAGCATTTT	CASSGQNSNQPQHF
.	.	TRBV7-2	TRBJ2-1	TGTGCCAGCAGCTGGGACTTTACTAACAATGAGCAGTTCTTC	CASSWDFTNNEQFF
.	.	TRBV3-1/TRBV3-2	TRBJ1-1	TGTGCCAGCAGGCCTGTTGGGATGGGAGCTGAAGCTTTCTTT	CASRPVGMGAEAFF
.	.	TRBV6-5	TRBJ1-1	TGTGCCAGCACCGAACTAGGACGGACGAACACTGAAGCTTTCTTT	CASTELGRTNTEAFF
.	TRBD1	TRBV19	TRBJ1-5	TGTGCCAGTAGTAACCCAGACAGGGGGCCGGGCAATCAGCCCCAGCATTTT	CASSNPDRGPGNQPQHF
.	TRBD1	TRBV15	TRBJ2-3	TGTGCCACCAGCCCTTGGACAGGGATCGGGACAGATACGCAGTATTTT	CATSPWTGIGTDTQYF
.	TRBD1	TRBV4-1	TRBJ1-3	TGCGCCAGCAGCCGACTACAGGGGGCGGGTGGAAACACCATATATTTT	CASSRLQGAGGNTIYF
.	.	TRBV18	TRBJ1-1	TGTGCCAGCTCACTAGAAGAGGGAATGAACACTGAAGCTTTCTTT	CASSLEEGMNTEAFF
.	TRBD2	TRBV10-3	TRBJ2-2	TGTGCCATCAGTGACGTTCTAGCGGGGGGGCACACCGGGGAGCTGTTTTTT	CAISDVLAGGHTGELFF
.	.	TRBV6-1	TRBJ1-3	TGTGCCAGCAGTGAGAGTCAGGGGTCTGGAAACACCATATATTTT	CASSESQGSGNTIYF
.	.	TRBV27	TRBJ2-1	TGTGCCAGCAGTTTATTGGACAGAAACAATGAGCAGTTCTTC	CASSLLDRNNEQFF
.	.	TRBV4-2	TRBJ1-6	TGTGCCAGCAGCCAAGAGGGGGCGGTGGATAATTCACCCCTCCACTTT	CASSQEGAVDNSPLHF
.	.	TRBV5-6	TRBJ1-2	TGTGCCAGCAGCTTGTCACAGGCCTATGGCTACACCTTC	CASSLSQAYGYTF
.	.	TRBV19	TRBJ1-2	TGTGCCAGTAGTAATCCCGGTGTACTGTTTGGCTACACCTTC	CASSNPGVLFGYTF
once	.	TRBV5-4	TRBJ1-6	TGTGCCTCCTCTTCCTCCTATAATTCACCCCTCCACTTT	CASSSSYNSPLHF
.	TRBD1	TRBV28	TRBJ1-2	TGTGCCAGCTATACGACAGGGCGGTCGAGGGGCTACACCTTC	CASYTTGRSRGYTF
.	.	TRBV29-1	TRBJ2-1	TGCAGCGTTGAAGCTCTGAACAGGGTATGGTTCTTC	CSVEALNRVWFF
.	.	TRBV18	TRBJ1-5	TGTGCCAGCTCACCAGGGCTTTATCAGCCCCAGCATTTT	CASSPGLYQPQHF
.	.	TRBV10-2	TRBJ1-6	TGCGCCAGCACCCTGACAAGAAATTCACCCCTCCACTTT	CASTLTRNSPLHF
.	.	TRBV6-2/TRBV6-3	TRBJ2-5	TGTGCCAGCAGTTGGTACAGGCCGACAGGTCTTAAAGAGACCCAGTACTTC	CASSWYRPTGLKETQYF
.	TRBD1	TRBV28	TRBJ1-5	TGTGCCAGCACCAACCGGGACAGGGTGGGCAATCAGCCCCAGCATTTT	CASTNRDRVGNQPQHF
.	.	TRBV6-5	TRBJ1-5	TGTGCCAGCAGTAGGGACTTAGGTCAGCCCCAGCATTTT	CASSRDLGQPQHF
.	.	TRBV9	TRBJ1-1	TGTGCCAGCAGCGCGGGGGGGACCACTGAAGCTTTCTTT	CASSAGGTTEAFF
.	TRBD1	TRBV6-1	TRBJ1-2	TGTGCCAGCAGTGAACCCGGACAGGGGAGCTATGGCTACACCTTC	CASSEPGQGSYGYTF
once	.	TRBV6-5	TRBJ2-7	TGTGCCAGCAGTCCCTATCCTGAGCCTTCCTACGAGCAGTACTTC	CASSPYPEPSYEQYF
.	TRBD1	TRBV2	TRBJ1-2	TGTGCCAGCAGTGAAAACCGGGACAGGGTTCGCGGCTACACCTTC	CASSENRDRVRGYTF
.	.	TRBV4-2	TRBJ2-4	TGTGCCAGCAGCCTTCGCCGGGACTTCTCGAACATTCAGTACTTC	CASSLRRDFSNIQYF
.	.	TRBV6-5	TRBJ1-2	TGTGCCAGCAGTCCGGGCCGGGGCTATGGCTACACCTTC	CASSPGRGYGYTF
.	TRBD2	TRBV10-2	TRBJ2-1	TGCGCCAGCAGTGAGTCAGCGGTTGTAGCGGGGGTCTCCTACAATGAGCAGTTCTTC	CASSESAVVAGVSYNEQFF
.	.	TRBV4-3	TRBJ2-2	TGCGCCAGCAGCCCCCCCTCGGGGTGGGAGGAGGAGCTGTTTTTT	CASSPPSGWEEELFF
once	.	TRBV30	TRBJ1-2	TGTGCCTGGAGTCTACAGGTGGATGGCTACACCTTC	CAWSLQVDGYTF
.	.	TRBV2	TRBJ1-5	TGTGCCGTCCGGGACTCCATATTGGTCGGACCCCAGCATTTT	CAVRDSILVGPQHF
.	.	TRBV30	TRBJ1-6	TGTGCCTGGAGGAGTAAGAACAATTCACCCCTCCACTTT	CAWRSKNNSPLHF